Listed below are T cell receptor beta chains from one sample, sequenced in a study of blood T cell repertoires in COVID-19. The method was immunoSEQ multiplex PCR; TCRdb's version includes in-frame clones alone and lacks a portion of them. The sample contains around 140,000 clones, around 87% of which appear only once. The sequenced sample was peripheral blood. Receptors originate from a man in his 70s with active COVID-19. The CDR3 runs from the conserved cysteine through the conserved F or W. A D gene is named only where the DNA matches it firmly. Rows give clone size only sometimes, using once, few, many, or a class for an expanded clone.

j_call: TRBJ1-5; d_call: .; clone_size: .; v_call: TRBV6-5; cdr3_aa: CASSIRVSNQPQHF; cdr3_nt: TGTGCCAGCAGTATCAGGGTATCGAATCAGCCCCAGCATTTT
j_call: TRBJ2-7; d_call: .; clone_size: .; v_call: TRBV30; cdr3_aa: CAWSGHHEQYF; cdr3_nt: TGTGCCTGGAGTGGACACCACGAGCAGTACTTC
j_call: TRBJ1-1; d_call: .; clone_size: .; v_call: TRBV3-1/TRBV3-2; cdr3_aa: CASSQRAGNTEAFF; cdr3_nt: TGTGCCAGCAGCCAGAGGGCAGGTAACACTGAAGCTTTCTTT
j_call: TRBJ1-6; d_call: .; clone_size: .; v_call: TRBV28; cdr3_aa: CASSLLSGGGNSPLHF; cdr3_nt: TGTGCCAGCAGTTTATTGAGTGGAGGAGGTAATTCACCCCTCCACTTT
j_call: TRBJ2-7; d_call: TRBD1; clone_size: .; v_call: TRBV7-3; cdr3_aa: CASSPDRSGEQYF; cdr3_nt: TGTGCCAGCAGCCCGGACAGGAGCGGCGAGCAGTACTTC
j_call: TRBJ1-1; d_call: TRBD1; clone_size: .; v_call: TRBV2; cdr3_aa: CASSEGGLGQGGKEAFF; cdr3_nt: TGTGCCAGCAGTGAAGGAGGGTTAGGACAGGGAGGAAAAGAAGCTTTCTTT
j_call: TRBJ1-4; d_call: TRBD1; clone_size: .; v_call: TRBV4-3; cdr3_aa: CASSQEGSGGNEKLFF; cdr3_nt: TGCGCCAGCAGCCAAGAAGGTTCAGGGGGAAATGAAAAACTGTTTTTT
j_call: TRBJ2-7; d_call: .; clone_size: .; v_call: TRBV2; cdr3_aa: CASSERQGGVQYF; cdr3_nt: TGTGCCAGCAGTGAACGGCAGGGTGGGGTCCAGTACTTC
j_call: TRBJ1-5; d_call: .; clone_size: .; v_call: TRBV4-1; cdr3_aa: CASSQEAGYRQPQHF; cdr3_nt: TGCGCCAGCAGCCAAGAGGCAGGCTACCGGCAGCCCCAGCATTTT
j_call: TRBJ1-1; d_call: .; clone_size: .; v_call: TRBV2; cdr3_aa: CASWEGGSTEAFF; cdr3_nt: TGTGCCAGCTGGGAGGGCGGGAGCACTGAAGCTTTCTTT
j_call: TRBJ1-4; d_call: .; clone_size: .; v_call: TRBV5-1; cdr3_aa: CASSAAGRTNEKLFF; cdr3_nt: TGCGCCAGCAGCGCTGCAGGGAGGACTAATGAAAAACTGTTTTTT
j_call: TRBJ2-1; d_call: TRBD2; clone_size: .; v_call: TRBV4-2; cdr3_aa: CASSQEGSKIGAGTSKFF; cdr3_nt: TGTGCCAGCAGCCAAGAAGGGTCGAAAATAGGAGCCGGGACTAGCAAGTTCTTC
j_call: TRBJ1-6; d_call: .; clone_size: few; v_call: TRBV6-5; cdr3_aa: CAIKEGQNSPLHF; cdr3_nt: TGTGCTATCAAGGAGGGTCAGAATTCACCCCTCCACTTT
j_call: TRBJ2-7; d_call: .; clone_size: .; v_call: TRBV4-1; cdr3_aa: CASSQTATYEQYF; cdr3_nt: TGCGCCAGCAGCCAGACTGCCACCTACGAGCAGTACTTC
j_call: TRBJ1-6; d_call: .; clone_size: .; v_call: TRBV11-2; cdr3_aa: CASSFDGLYSPLHF; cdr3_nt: TGTGCCAGCAGCTTCGATGGGCTTTATTCACCCCTCCACTTT
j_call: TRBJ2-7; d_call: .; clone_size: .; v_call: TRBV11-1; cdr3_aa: CASSSRDSSYEQYF; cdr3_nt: TGTGCCAGCAGCTCCCGGGACTCCTCCTACGAGCAGTACTTC
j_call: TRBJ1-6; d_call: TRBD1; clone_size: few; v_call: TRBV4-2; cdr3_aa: CASSQTQGALRYNSPLHF; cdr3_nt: TGTGCCAGCAGCCAAACACAGGGGGCGCTTCGGTATAATTCACCCCTCCACTTT
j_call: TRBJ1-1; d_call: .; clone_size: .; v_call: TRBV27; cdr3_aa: CASSATENTEAFF; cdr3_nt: TGTGCCAGCAGTGCGACAGAGAACACTGAAGCTTTCTTT
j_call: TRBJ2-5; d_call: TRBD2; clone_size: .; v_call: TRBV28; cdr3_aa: CASSRSGVGQETQYF; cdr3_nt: TGTGCCAGCAGTCGAAGCGGGGTGGGCCAAGAGACCCAGTACTTC
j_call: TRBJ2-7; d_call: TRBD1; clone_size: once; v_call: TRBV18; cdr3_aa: CASSPDGQGQYF; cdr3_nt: TGTGCCAGCTCCCCTGATGGACAGGGTCAGTACTTC
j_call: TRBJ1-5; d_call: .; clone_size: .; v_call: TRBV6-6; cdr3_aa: CASSSDIIYSNQPQHF; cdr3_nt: TGTGCCAGCAGTTCCGACATCATTTATAGCAATCAGCCCCAGCATTTT
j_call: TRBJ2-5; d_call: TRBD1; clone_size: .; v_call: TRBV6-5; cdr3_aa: CASRITGDQETQYF; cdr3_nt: TGTGCCAGCAGGATAACAGGGGATCAAGAGACCCAGTACTTC
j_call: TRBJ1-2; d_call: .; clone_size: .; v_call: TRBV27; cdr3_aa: CASSLSGGYGYTF; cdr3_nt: TGTGCCAGCAGTTTATCGGGGGGGTATGGCTACACCTTC
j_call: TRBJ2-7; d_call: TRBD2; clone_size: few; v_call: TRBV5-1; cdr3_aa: CASSLAALAFGRSYEQYF; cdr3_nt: TGCGCCAGCAGCTTGGCCGCTTTGGCTTTCGGGAGGTCCTACGAGCAGTACTTC
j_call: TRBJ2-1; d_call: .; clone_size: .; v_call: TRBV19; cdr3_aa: CASSIDRVSSYNEQFF; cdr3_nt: TGTGCCAGTAGTATAGATCGCGTGAGCTCCTACAATGAGCAGTTCTTC
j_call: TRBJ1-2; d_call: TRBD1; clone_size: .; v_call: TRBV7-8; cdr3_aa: CASSGNRGQGRGGYTF; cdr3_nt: TGTGCCAGCAGCGGGAACCGAGGACAGGGGAGGGGTGGCTACACCTTC
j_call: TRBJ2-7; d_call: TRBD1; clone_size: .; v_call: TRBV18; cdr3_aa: CASSRDRSSYEQYF; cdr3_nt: TGTGCCAGCTCACGGGACAGGAGCTCCTACGAGCAGTACTTC
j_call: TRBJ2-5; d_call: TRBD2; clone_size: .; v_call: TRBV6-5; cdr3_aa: CASSYSGGAPGTQYF; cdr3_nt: TGTGCCAGCAGTTACTCGGGAGGGGCTCCGGGGACCCAGTACTTC
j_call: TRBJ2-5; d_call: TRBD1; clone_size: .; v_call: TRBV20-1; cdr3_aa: CSASYRGRPETQYF; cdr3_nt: TGCAGTGCTAGTTACAGGGGGCGCCCGGAGACCCAGTACTTC
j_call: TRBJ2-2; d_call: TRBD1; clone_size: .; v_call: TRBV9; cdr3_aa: CASSSTDRHTGELFF; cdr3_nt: TGTGCCAGCAGCTCCACGGACAGGCACACCGGGGAGCTGTTTTTT
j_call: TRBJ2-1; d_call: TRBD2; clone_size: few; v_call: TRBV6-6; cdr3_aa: CASRGIAGEMSEQFF; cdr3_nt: TGTGCCAGCAGGGGGATAGCGGGAGAAATGAGTGAGCAGTTCTTC
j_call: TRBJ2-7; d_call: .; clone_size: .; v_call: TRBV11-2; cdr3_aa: CASSLTGNEQYF; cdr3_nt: TGTGCCAGCAGCTTAACGGGAAACGAGCAGTACTTC
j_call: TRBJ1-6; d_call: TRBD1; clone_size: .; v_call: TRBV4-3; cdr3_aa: CASSQFTGDNSPLHF; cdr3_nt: TGCGCCAGCAGCCAGTTCACAGGGGATAATTCACCCCTCCACTTT
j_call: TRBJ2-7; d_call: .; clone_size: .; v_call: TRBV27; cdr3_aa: CASSPQGEVPYEQYF; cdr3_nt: TGTGCCAGCAGCCCACAGGGTGAGGTCCCCTACGAGCAGTACTTC
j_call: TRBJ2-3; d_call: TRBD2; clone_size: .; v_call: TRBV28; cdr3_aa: CASSPWGGQGTDTQYF; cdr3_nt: TGTGCCAGCAGTCCCTGGGGAGGGCAAGGCACAGATACGCAGTATTTT
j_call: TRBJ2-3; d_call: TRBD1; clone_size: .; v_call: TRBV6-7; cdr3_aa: CASSYRALTGGKGSDSDTQYF; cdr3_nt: TGTGCCAGCAGTTATCGGGCTCTAACAGGGGGTAAGGGATCGGATTCAGATACGCAGTATTTT
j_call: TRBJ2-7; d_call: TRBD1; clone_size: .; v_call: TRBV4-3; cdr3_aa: CASSQDNRGYEQYF; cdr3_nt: TGCGCCAGCAGCCAAGATAACAGGGGGTACGAGCAGTACTTC
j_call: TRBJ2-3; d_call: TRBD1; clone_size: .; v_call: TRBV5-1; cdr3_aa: CASSIGDSASTDTQYF; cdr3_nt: TGCGCCAGCAGCATTGGGGACAGCGCTAGCACAGATACGCAGTATTTT